The 16 T cell receptor beta chains below were found in one sample sequenced in a study of cytomegalovirus exposure and HLA in healthy donors. Profiling relied on immunoSEQ multiplex PCR, and the TCRdb table lists in-frame clones only, not all of them. The data show 250,000 to 300,000 clones, with 80% to 90% seen just once and roughly 1% held by the top ten. The sequenced material came from PBMCs. These receptors all stem from a woman under 30 in good health and CMV-seronegative.

This chain joins TRBV6-5 and TRBJ2-3; TRBD1 might be the D (6 bases). CDR1 is MNHEY, CDR2 SVGAGI, per germline. Trimming took off 7 bases at V and 4 bases at J, with 15 bases between the two ends. The CDR3 is 14 residues long. CDR3 DNA sequence: TGTGCCAGCAAGACAGGCTCTCATGCAGATACGCAGTATTTT. Protein product: CASKTGSHADTQYF.

This chain links TRBV2 with TRBJ2-1; 7 bases fit TRBD2. Germline assignment: CDR1 SNHLY and CDR2 FYNNEI. After removal of 7 bases from V and 0 bases from J, the junction contained 9 bases not matched to a gene. CDR3 size: 16 residues. The CDR3 reads CASTLTSPLSYNEQFF. The CDR3 DNA is TGTGCCAGCACCCTGACTAGCCCACTCTCCTACAATGAGCAGTTCTTC.

The V gene is TRBV25-1, the J gene TRBJ1-4; 8 nucleotides align to TRBD1. The CDR3 has 13 residues. Germline values: CDR1 MGHDK, CDR2 SYGVNS. The J segment lost 8 bases and the V segment lost 6 bases, leaving 5 bases of the junction unmatched. The CDR3 DNA follows: TGTGCCAGCAGCACAGGGGGACGCGAAAAACTGTTTTTT. Encoded protein: CASSTGGREKLFF.

The gene calls are TRBV10-1 and TRBJ2-2; D remains unclear. The CDR3 is 14 amino acids. V dropped 6 bases and J dropped 4 bases, with 12 bases sitting between them. Germline V CDR1 and CDR2: WNHNN, SYGVQD (reference sequence). The CDR3 sequence is CASRTQQLTGELFF. In DNA, the CDR3 is TGCGCCAGCAGAACGCAACAGCTCACCGGGGAGCTGTTTTTT.

This CDR3 reads CASSSDREYEQYF. Written as DNA, the CDR3 is TGTGCCAGCAGCTCAGACAGGGAATACGAGCAGTACTTC. The J gene is TRBJ2-7, the V gene TRBV11-2; 7 nucleotides align to TRBD1. Germline-derived CDR1 and CDR2 are SGHAT and FQNNGV. The length of the CDR3 is 13 residues. V dropped 4 bases and J dropped 4; count of bases not matched to a gene: 4.

In DNA form, the CDR3 reads TGCGCCAGCAGCCTAATCCTATATACAGCAACTAATGAAAAACTGTTTTTT. It codes for CASSLILYTATNEKLFF. This rearrangement joins TRBV4-1 to TRBJ1-4; no reliable D call. Trimming stripped 4 bases from V and 0 bases from J, with 15 bases between. CDR1 and CDR2 (germline): MGHRA, YSYEKL. The CDR3 totals 17 residues.

The chain couples TRBV7-9 to TRBJ1-1, with D maybe TRBD1 (6 bases). V was clipped by 8 bases and J by 0 bases, with 16 bases between them. The CDR3 spans 15 residues. Germline loops: CDR1 SEHNR, CDR2 FQNEAQ (reference sequence). The DNA of the CDR3 is TGTGCCAGCCGACCGGGGGGCGCCTTGAACACTGAAGCTTTCTTT. This gives the protein CASRPGGALNTEAFF.

The genes are TRBV2 and TRBJ2-1; 11 bases map to TRBD2. This CDR3 contains 18 residues. Germline V gives CDR1 SNHLY, CDR2 FYNNEI. The trim removed 9 bases at V and 2 bases at J, leaving 15 bases unmatched. The DNA of the CDR3 is TGTGCCAGAGATAGAGGACTAGCGGGCTTTATTACCTACAATGAGCAGTTCTTC. Translating gives CARDRGLAGFITYNEQFF.

The chain combines TRBV4-3 with TRBJ2-3; D is unclear. CDR1 is LGHNA and CDR2 is YSLEER in the germline V gene. The V end was cut by 0 bases, the J end by 1 base, with 11 bases between. This CDR3 spans 16 amino acids. CDR3 coding DNA: TGCGCCAGCAGCCAAGATTTTCTTTTAGGCACAGATACGCAGTATTTT. Translated, it gives CASSQDFLLGTDTQYF.

V is TRBV18 and J is TRBJ2-4, with a tentative D call TRBD1 (5 bases). Trimming pared 6 bases from V and 0 bases from J, leaving 12 bases between. Germline values: CDR1 KGHSH, CDR2 LQKENI. The CDR3 is 15 residues long. The CDR3 sequence: CASSRQLIAKNIQYF. CDR3 DNA: TGTGCCAGCTCCAGACAGTTGATAGCCAAAAACATTCAGTACTTC.

The rearrangement joins TRBV5-1 to TRBJ2-7, with D unresolved. V lost 3 bases to trimming and J lost 2 bases, with 18 bases between them. CDR1 and CDR2 from the germline V gene are SGHRS and YFSETQ. This CDR3 contains 16 residues. CDR3 residues: CASSSGQTAVAYEQYF. DNA for the CDR3: TGCGCCAGCAGCTCCGGTCAGACCGCGGTGGCCTACGAGCAGTACTTC.

The chain combines TRBV11-2 with TRBJ1-2; the D gene is possibly TRBD1 (6 bases). V lost 5 bases and J 7 bases, leaving 11 bases between the germline ends. CDR3 length: 12 residues. Germline V gene sequence: CDR1 SGHAT, CDR2 FQNNGV. The CDR3 protein is CASSREGVGYTF. DNA for the CDR3: TGTGCCAGCAGCCGAGAGGGGGTTGGCTACACCTTC.

The chain combines TRBV6-5 with TRBJ1-2; 9 bases map to TRBD1. The J segment lost 8 bases and the V segment lost 5 bases, leaving 6 bases of the junction unmatched. This CDR3 region has 13 residues. The germline V gene has CDR1 MNHEY and CDR2 SVGAGI. CDR3 loop: CASSGDRARGYTF. The CDR3 bases are TGTGCCAGCAGTGGGGACAGGGCTAGAGGCTACACCTTC.

This sequence joins TRBV9 and TRBJ2-5; 7 nucleotides agree with TRBD2. Trimming cost V 3 bases and J 3 bases; bases outside gene matches: 8. Germline CDR1 is SGDLS and CDR2 is YYNGEE. CDR3 length: 15 amino acids. CDR3 loop: CASSGEGRLEETQYF. The CDR3 DNA follows: TGTGCCAGCAGCGGGGAGGGACGTCTTGAAGAGACCCAGTACTTC.

The chain carries TRBV7-2 and TRBJ1-2; D not resolved. Germline V gives CDR1 SGHTA, CDR2 FQGNSA. The length of the CDR3 is 14 residues. The ends were cut back, 8 bases at V and 7 bases at J, with 20 bases in the middle. The CDR3 loop reads CASGPQLAAGGYTF. The CDR3 nucleotides are TGTGCCAGCGGGCCTCAGTTGGCAGCGGGTGGCTACACCTTC. Variable domain in full (rest from reference TRBV7-2 and TRBJ1-2): GAGVSQSPSNKVTEKGKDVELRCDPISGHTALYWYRQSLGQGLEFLIYFQGNSAPDKSGLPSDRFSAERTGGSVSTLTIQRTQQEDSAVYLCASGPQLAAGGYTFGSGTRLTVV.

This clone has only a few counts. This chain links TRBV7-6 with TRBJ1-3, with D unresolved. This CDR3 has 12 amino acids. Germline CDR1 SGHVS, CDR2 FNYEAQ. V was clipped by 5 bases and J by 5 bases, with 7 bases between them. The CDR3 DNA is TGTGCCAGCAGCCGTGACAGAAACACCATATATTTT. Protein: CASSRDRNTIYF.